A selection of T cell receptor beta chains follows, all from one sample in a study of regulatory T cells in long-lasting Graves disease. Each CDR3 protein gets one entry after TCRdb re-called the multiplex PCR reads with MiXCR. This repertoire shows roughly 500,000 distinct CDR3 sequences, roughly 21% found once; its top ten account for 6.5% to 9%. The sample consisted of peripheral blood mononuclear cells (PBMCs), taken when the disease was refractory, from a patient treated with antithyroid drugs. Receptors originate from a female donor with Graves disease. The CDR3 runs from the conserved cysteine through the conserved F or W. The D gene is left open where the match is weak. Some rows have no size entry. The others give once, few or many, or a class for an expanded clone.

J,V,size,D,CDR3,DNA
TRBJ1-1,TRBV6-1,few,TRBD1,CASSHLRTGGNTEAFF,TGTGCCAGCAGCCACCTAAGGACAGGGGGGAACACTGAAGCTTTCTTT
TRBJ2-2,TRBV27,few,TRBD1,CASRQEAGGTGELFF,TGTGCCAGCCGTCAAGAGGCAGGGGGCACCGGGGAGCTGTTTTTT
TRBJ2-2,TRBV12-3/TRBV12-4,NA,NA,CASSRQTGELFF,TGTGCCAGCAGCAGACAGACCGGGGAGCTGTTTTTT
TRBJ2-7,TRBV11-2,NA,NA,CASRPTGSGSYEQYF,TGTGCCAGCAGACCTACAGGGTCGGGTTCCTACGAGCAGTACTTC
TRBJ2-5,TRBV10-3,NA,NA,CAISDQQQETLYF,TGTGCCATCAGTGATCAGCAGCAAGAGACCCTGTACTTC
TRBJ1-2,TRBV28,many,NA,CASIEGAYGYTF,TGTGCCAGCATAGAGGGCGCCTATGGCTACACCTTC
TRBJ1-1,TRBV28,many,NA,CASSFRGFMNTEAFF,TGTGCCAGCAGTTTTAGGGGCTTCATGAACACTGAAGCTTTCTTT
TRBJ2-6,TRBV10-3,few,NA,CASRLGSSGANVLTF,TGTGCCAGCCGTCTGGGATCCTCTGGGGCCAACGTCCTGACTTTC
TRBJ1-2,TRBV29-1,NA,NA,CSVVAREYGYTF,TGCAGCGTTGTGGCCAGAGAATATGGCTACACCTTC
TRBJ1-3,TRBV9,NA,NA,CASSIDRNSGNTIYF,TGTGCCAGCAGCATAGACAGGAACTCTGGAAACACCATATATTTT
TRBJ1-5,TRBV6-2/TRBV6-3,many,NA,CASSSVSGTNQPQHF,TGTGCCAGCAGTTCCGTCTCAGGTACCAATCAGCCCCAGCATTTT
TRBJ2-4,TRBV6-1,few,TRBD1,CASSMGQGKNIQYF,TGTGCCAGCAGCATGGGACAGGGGAAAAACATTCAGTACTTC
TRBJ2-2,TRBV28,few,NA,CASSVAEMNTGELFF,TGTGCCAGCAGTGTGGCAGAGATGAACACCGGGGAGCTGTTTTTT
TRBJ2-2,TRBV28,few,NA,CASSFATGELFF,TGTGCCAGCAGTTTCGCGACCGGGGAGCTGTTTTTT
TRBJ1-1,TRBV6-9,few,TRBD1,CASSYSRGGGEAFF,TGTGCCAGCAGTTACTCCAGAGGAGGGGGCGAAGCTTTCTTT
TRBJ1-2,TRBV16,few,TRBD1,CASSQFEWTGEEDYGYTF,TGTGCCAGCAGCCAATTTGAGTGGACAGGGGAAGAAGACTATGGCTACACCTTC
TRBJ2-7,TRBV6-1,many,NA,CASVGSSYEQYF,TGTGCCAGCGTGGGCAGTTCCTACGAGCAGTACTTC
TRBJ1-6,TRBV28,many,NA,CASSQTQALHF,TGTGCCAGCAGTCAAACACAAGCACTCCACTTT
TRBJ2-4,TRBV7-2,many,NA,CASSLDRDLNIQYF,TGTGCCAGCAGCTTAGACAGGGATCTAAACATTCAGTACTTC
TRBJ1-2,TRBV30,NA,NA,CAWSVDGYDYTF,TGTGCCTGGAGTGTAGATGGCTATGACTACACCTTC
TRBJ1-5,TRBV28,many,NA,CASSLGGLLNQPQHF,TGTGCCAGCAGTTTGGGGGGACTTCTCAATCAGCCCCAGCATTTT
TRBJ1-5,TRBV15,many,NA,CATSRDRSNQPQHF,TGTGCCACCAGCAGAGATCGTAGCAATCAGCCCCAGCATTTT
TRBJ1-1,TRBV5-1,few,NA,CASSPGGSRQANTEAFF,TGCGCCAGCAGCCCAGGTGGGTCCCGACAGGCGAACACTGAAGCTTTCTTT
TRBJ2-5,TRBV2,many,NA,CASSEAGGLHQETQYF,TGTGCCAGCAGTGAAGCCGGGGGGCTCCACCAAGAGACCCAGTACTTC
TRBJ1-1,TRBV3-1,many,NA,CASSARGNTEAFF,TGTGCCAGCAGCGCCAGGGGAAACACTGAAGCTTTCTTT
TRBJ2-5,TRBV12-3/TRBV12-4,few,TRBD2,CASSSGLVQETQYF,TGTGCCAGCAGTTCGGGACTAGTTCAAGAGACCCAGTACTTC
TRBJ2-2,TRBV25-1,NA,NA,CASSEYGLLTGELFF,TGTGCCAGCAGTGAATACGGCTTACTCACCGGGGAGCTGTTTTTT
TRBJ2-5,TRBV5-4,NA,TRBD2,CASSLKERGGLRHQETQYF,TGTGCCAGCAGCTTGAAGGAGCGGGGGGGCCTGAGGCACCAGGAGACCCAGTACTTC
TRBJ1-1,TRBV12-3/TRBV12-4,many,NA,CASSPQFGNMNTEAFF,TGTGCCAGCAGCCCCCAGTTTGGTAACATGAACACTGAAGCTTTCTTT
TRBJ2-7,TRBV10-3,NA,TRBD2,CATMRGIGNEQYF,TGTGCCACCATGCGGGGGATAGGGAACGAGCAGTACTTC
TRBJ1-5,TRBV19,few,NA,CASSIPRDGTISPQHF,TGTGCCAGTAGTATTCCCCGGGACGGAACAATCAGCCCCCAGCATTTT
TRBJ2-2,TRBV6-2/TRBV6-3,many,NA,CASSEGEGDLWYYGGELFF,TGTGCCAGCAGTGAGGGTGAGGGGGACCTGTGGTATTACGGCGGGGAGCTGTTTTTT
TRBJ2-1,TRBV6-1,many,NA,CASSRDGVNEQFF,TGTGCCAGCAGTCGGGATGGGGTCAATGAGCAGTTCTTC
TRBJ2-7,TRBV28,many,NA,CASSLRSVHYEQYF,TGTGCCAGCAGTCTCCGGTCAGTCCACTACGAGCAGTACTTC
TRBJ1-2,TRBV24-1,many,NA,CATSDSRLGRGIYGYTF,TGTGCCACCAGTGATTCGAGGTTAGGCAGGGGAATCTATGGCTACACCTTC
TRBJ1-1,TRBV15,many,NA,CATSLTVNTEAFF,TGTGCCACCAGCCTGACAGTGAACACTGAAGCTTTCTTT
TRBJ2-7,TRBV6-5,few,NA,CASSYLNTGIEQYF,TGTGCCAGCAGTTACCTCAATACAGGGATCGAGCAGTACTTC
TRBJ1-1,TRBV12-3/TRBV12-4,many,TRBD1,CASSPTGTADTLNTEAFF,TGTGCCAGCAGCCCAACCGGGACAGCAGACACCCTGAACACTGAAGCTTTCTTT
TRBJ1-2,TRBV3-1,many,NA,CASSHLGAVGGYTF,TGTGCCAGCAGCCACCTCGGGGCGGTTGGTGGCTACACCTTC
TRBJ2-7,TRBV6-1,few,NA,CASGGRGYSYEQYF,TGTGCCAGCGGCGGCCGAGGTTACTCCTACGAGCAGTACTTC
TRBJ2-7,TRBV12-3/TRBV12-4,many,NA,CASRESTDSYEQYF,TGTGCCAGCAGAGAATCGACTGACTCCTACGAGCAGTACTTC
TRBJ2-2,TRBV24-1,few,NA,CATSDLLGAGELFF,TGTGCCACCAGTGATTTGTTGGGCGCCGGGGAGCTGTTTTTT
TRBJ1-1,TRBV12-3/TRBV12-4,many,NA,CASSLQGRNTEAFF,TGTGCCAGCAGTTTACAGGGAAGGAACACTGAAGCTTTCTTT
TRBJ2-5,TRBV9,NA,TRBD2,CASSESGSGETQYF,TGTGCCAGCAGCGAAAGCGGGAGTGGGGAGACCCAGTACTTC
TRBJ2-5,TRBV7-9,NA,NA,CASSFSGEEAETQYF,TGTGCCAGCAGCTTTTCAGGGGAGGAGGCGGAGACCCAGTACTTC
TRBJ2-6,TRBV9,NA,NA,CASSVRESGANVLTF,TGTGCCAGCAGCGTAAGGGAGAGTGGGGCCAACGTCCTGACTTTC
TRBJ2-7,TRBV27,NA,NA,CASSLLGGDEQYF,TGTGCCAGCAGTTTGTTGGGGGGCGACGAGCAGTACTTC
TRBJ2-7,TRBV28,many,NA,CASSFVGGSYEQYF,TGTGCCAGCAGTTTCGTGGGGGGTTCCTACGAGCAGTACTTC
TRBJ2-2,TRBV24-1,NA,TRBD1,CATSETGETGELFF,TGTGCCACCAGTGAGACAGGGGAAACCGGGGAGCTGTTTTTT
TRBJ2-2,TRBV19,NA,NA,CASLQHREAAGELFF,TGTGCCAGCCTTCAACACAGGGAAGCGGCCGGGGAGCTGTTTTTT
TRBJ1-1,TRBV20-1,NA,NA,CSARDYGALNTEAFF,TGCAGTGCTAGAGATTACGGGGCCCTGAACACTGAAGCTTTCTTT
TRBJ1-2,TRBV27,many,NA,CASSQSGAGYTF,TGTGCCAGCAGTCAATCGGGGGCTGGCTACACCTTC
TRBJ2-7,TRBV28,many,TRBD1,CASIPGTGLPKISYEQYF,TGTGCCAGCATCCCCGGGACAGGCCTCCCCAAAATCTCCTACGAGCAGTACTTC